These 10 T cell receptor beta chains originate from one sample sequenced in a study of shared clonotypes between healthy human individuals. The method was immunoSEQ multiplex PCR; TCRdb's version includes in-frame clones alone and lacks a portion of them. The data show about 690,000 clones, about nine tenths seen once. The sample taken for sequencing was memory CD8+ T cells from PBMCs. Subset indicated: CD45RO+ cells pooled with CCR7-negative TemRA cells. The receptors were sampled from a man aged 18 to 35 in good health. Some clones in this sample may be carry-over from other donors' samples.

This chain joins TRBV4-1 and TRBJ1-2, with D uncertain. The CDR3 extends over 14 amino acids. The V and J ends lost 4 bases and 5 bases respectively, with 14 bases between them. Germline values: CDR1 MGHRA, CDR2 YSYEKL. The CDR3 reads CASSREGVYYGYTF. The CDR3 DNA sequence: TGCGCCAGCAGCCGAGAGGGAGTATATTATGGCTACACCTTC.

For the CDR3, the DNA is TGTGCCACCCGTGGGCCTACCGTCTCCAATGAGCAGTTCTTC. Its protein product is CATRGPTVSNEQFF. V usage is TRBV28 and J usage is TRBJ2-1, with D hard to call. V lost 10 bases, J lost 6 bases, and 19 bases lay in between. Germline CDR1 reads MDHEN; CDR2 reads SYDVKM. The CDR3 has 14 residues.

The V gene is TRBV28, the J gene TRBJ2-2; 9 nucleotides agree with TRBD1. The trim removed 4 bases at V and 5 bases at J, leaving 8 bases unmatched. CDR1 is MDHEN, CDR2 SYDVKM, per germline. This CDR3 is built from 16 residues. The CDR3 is CASSSRDRVWTGELFF. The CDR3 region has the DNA TGTGCCAGCAGTTCCCGGGACAGGGTATGGACCGGGGAGCTGTTTTTT.

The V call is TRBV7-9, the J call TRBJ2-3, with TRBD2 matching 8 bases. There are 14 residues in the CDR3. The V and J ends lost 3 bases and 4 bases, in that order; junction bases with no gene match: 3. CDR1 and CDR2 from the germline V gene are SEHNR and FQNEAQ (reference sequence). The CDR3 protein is CASSLGLEADTQYF. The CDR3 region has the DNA TGTGCCAGCAGCTTGGGACTAGAGGCAGATACGCAGTATTTT.

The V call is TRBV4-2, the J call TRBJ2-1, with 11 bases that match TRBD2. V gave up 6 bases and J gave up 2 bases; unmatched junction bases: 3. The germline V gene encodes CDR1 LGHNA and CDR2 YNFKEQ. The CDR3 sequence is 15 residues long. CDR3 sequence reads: CASSATSGAYNEQFF. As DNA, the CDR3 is TGTGCCAGCAGTGCGACTAGCGGGGCCTACAATGAGCAGTTCTTC.

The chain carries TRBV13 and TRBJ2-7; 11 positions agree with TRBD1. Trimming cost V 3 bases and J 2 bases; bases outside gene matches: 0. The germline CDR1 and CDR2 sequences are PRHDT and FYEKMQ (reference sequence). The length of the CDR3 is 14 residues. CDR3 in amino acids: CASSLGQGAYEQYF. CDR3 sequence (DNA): TGTGCCAGCAGCTTGGGACAGGGGGCCTACGAGCAGTACTTC.

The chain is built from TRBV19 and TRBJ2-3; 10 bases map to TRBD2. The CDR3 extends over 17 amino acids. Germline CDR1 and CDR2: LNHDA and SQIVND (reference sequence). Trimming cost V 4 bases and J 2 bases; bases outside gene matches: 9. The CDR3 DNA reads TGTGCCAGTAGTACTGGACTAGCGGCTTGGAACACAGATACGCAGTATTTT. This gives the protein CASSTGLAAWNTDTQYF.

CDR3 sequence: CASLLGIPEQYF. The DNA for the CDR3 is TGTGCCAGCCTTTTGGGGATCCCCGAGCAGTACTTC. This chain connects TRBV2 to TRBJ2-7; D is unresolved. This CDR3 region has 12 residues. The germline V gene encodes CDR1 SNHLY and CDR2 FYNNEI. The V and J ends lost 8 bases and 6 bases respectively, with 14 bases between them.

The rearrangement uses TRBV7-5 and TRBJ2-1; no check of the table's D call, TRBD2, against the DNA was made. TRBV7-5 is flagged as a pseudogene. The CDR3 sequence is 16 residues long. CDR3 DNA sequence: TGTGTCAGAAGCCACCGGACTTGCGGTCCCTACAATGAGCAGTTCTTC. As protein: CVRSHRTCGPYNEQFF.

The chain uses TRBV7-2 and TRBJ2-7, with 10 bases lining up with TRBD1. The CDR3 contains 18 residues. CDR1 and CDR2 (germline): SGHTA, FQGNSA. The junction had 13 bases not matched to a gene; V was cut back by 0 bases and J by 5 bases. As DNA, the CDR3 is TGTGCCAGCAGCTTAGCCGGGACAGGGGACTGGCTTCTAGACGAGCAGTACTTC. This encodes CASSLAGTGDWLLDEQYF.